The text below deals with one T cell receptor beta chain. Ten or more counts support this clonotype. Its antigen specificity is not known. The junction does not match germline at one end; this may be a read error. This sample stems from a study of regulatory T cells in long-lasting Graves disease (dated by TCRdb to the early 2020s). Regarding the complete study: Patients with newly diagnosed Graves' disease had been on antithyroid drugs for under 3 months. Persistent Graves' disease patients were compared with newly diagnosed Graves' disease patients by peripheral blood TCR sequencing and RNA sequencing. The study was registered as a clinical trial and conducted in China. A total of 35 or so samples were covered by TCR sequencing, comprising approximately 13 persistent and around 20 newly diagnosed Graves' disease patients.

The CDR3 goes from the cysteine to the phenylalanine over 15 residues. Just CDR3 DNA is preserved here, 45 bases in frame from base 1. From the germline V gene, CDR1 is MNHNS and CDR2 is SASEGT. Libraries were built with multiplex PCR. Sequencing took place on an Illumina HiSeq 4000. iRepertoire HTBI primers and Arm-PCR amplification of CDR3 regions were used to construct TCR beta libraries. PCR products were gel purified before sequencing. The study's processing was this. A total of roughly 67 TRBV and some 15 TRBJ segments were identified across samples and were used for gene usage analysis of CDR3 amino acid clonotypes. COPE and FqMerger were used to merge filtered high-quality paired reads into contigs. BLAST was used to align contigs to IMGT TRBV, TRBD and TRBJ reference genes, with CDR3 defined following IMGT. Highly expanded clones were defined as clonotypes with a frequency above 0.1%. Shannon entropy was used to measure repertoire diversity, and the Gini coefficient was used to measure V-J evenness. A clonotype was considered public if more than one individual shared it. The public reads were reprocessed in TCRdb via fastp at Q25 and MiXCR, keeping in-frame beta chains. Every CDR3 protein is listed once, alongside the most common genes and DNA of its rows. TCRdb's processing, not the authors' own work, is the source of the V and J calls. The sample profile shows roughly 400,000 distinct CDR3 sequences; 15% of them were found once. The ten largest clonotypes hold around 7.6% of the sample.

Study-wide findings and limitations: Sequencing and analysis were restricted to the TCR beta chain. The authors acknowledged the small sample size as a limitation that may reduce accuracy. Lower TCR Shannon entropy and fewer highly expanded clones were observed in persistent Graves' disease patients than in newly diagnosed patients, which suggested clonal expansion. The study examined only peripheral blood because the primary lesion, thyroid tissue, could not be accessed. Preferential use of TRBV28, TRBJ1-2 and TRBJ2-5 was observed in persistent disease, whereas TRBV20-1 and TRBJ2-1 were favored in newly diagnosed disease. Patients with persistent disease shared more public clonotypes (about 2,500) than newly diagnosed patients did (approximately 990).

The sample's time point label, in plain terms: newly diagnosed GD, antithyroid drugs for less than 3 months. For both TCR sequencing and RNA sequencing, RNA was extracted from PBMCs in TRIzol. Graves' disease was diagnosed according to American Thyroid Association guidelines. The patients came from an endocrinology department in Xi'an, China. From each patient, approximately 10 milliliters of peripheral blood was collected into an EDTA anticoagulant tube. PBMCs were isolated by Ficoll Paque Plus density gradient separation without further T cell sorting. An Agilent 2100 Bioanalyzer and agarose gel were used to check RNA quality, while a NanoDrop 2000 measured RNA concentration. The same specimen was also included in a second study, on T cells in Graves' hyperthyroidism and ophthalmopathy. Taken from the second paper: A patient counted as having stable Graves' hyperthyroidism if no progression to ophthalmopathy occurred over 18 months of follow-up. Hyperthyroidism patients were newly diagnosed, had a disease duration of under 2 months, and were aged 18 to 65 years. Exclusion was applied to patients with uncontrolled infections, other autoimmune diseases, pregnancy or lactation. Clinical symptoms, serum thyroxine and TRAb, thyroid ultrasound, and orbital computed tomography formed the basis for the diagnoses. The TCR CDR3 was subjected to a first round of RT-PCR using the HTBI primer set and the Qiagen OneStep RT-PCR kit. Most expanded thyroid clonotypes (frequency above 0.001) were also detected in blood, suggesting blood repertoires may reflect thyroid immune responses. A 13 V-J signature model separated ophthalmopathy from stable hyperthyroidism, with approximately 86% sensitivity and approximately 81% specificity in cross-validation and 80%/75% in testing. During validation, the model predicted progression to ophthalmopathy a median of approximately 6 months ahead of onset, with approximately 70% sensitivity and roughly 75% specificity. TCR V-J signatures able to tell the groups apart were searched for in a discovery cohort of 90 to 100 patients, of whom about 40 had Graves' ophthalmopathy and roughly 59 had stable Graves' hyperthyroidism. Whether ophthalmopathy could be predicted prospectively was tested in an independent validation cohort made up of fewer than 20 hyperthyroidism patients plus 17 patients who later progressed to ophthalmopathy. The roughly 100 discovery patients were randomly split 7:3 into training and test sets. The study also compared thyroid tissue and blood T-cell repertoires from a handful of Graves' hyperthyroidism patients. Following sampling, methimazole starting at 30 mg daily was given to hyperthyroidism patients, and high-dose intravenous methylprednisolone was given to ophthalmopathy patients. Libraries were constructed in a second round of multiplex PCR, after which size selection and purification were performed. Sequencing of the libraries was done on an Illumina HiSeq2000 using paired-end 100 bp reads. SOAPnuke was used to process the raw data, removing reads that contained adapters or uncalled bases, had a mean Phred below 15, or lacked an exact match to the constant primer or identifier. High-quality paired reads were merged with COPE v1.2.5, and unique nucleotide sequences were defined as clonotypes. MiTCR v1.1 was used to align clonotypes to the IMGT TRBV, TRBD and TRBJ reference segments. Only V-J combinations with frequency above 0.0001, covering approximately 99% of repertoires, were analysed. The TCS score was defined as F50 (clonal expansion) divided by E x V (chaos), with BLOSUM62-based TCRdist calculated between CDR3 peptides within each V-J. Welch's t-statistics and random forest reduced around 550 V-J features to 10 to 15, which were used in a naive Bayes classifier (R e1071). No statistical method was used to set the sample size in advance, and investigators knew the group allocation. TCR Vbeta CDR3 sequencing of 120 to 150 peripheral blood samples (fewer than 45 ophthalmopathy, roughly 72 hyperthyroidism and around 17 progressor patients) is reported in the paper.

Recombination joined TRBV6-1 with TRBJ2-2; 5 matching bases give a weak D call of TRBD2. This clonotype originated in a woman aged 40 to 55 with Graves disease. Donor details come from another sample of the same person, matched by shared clones. The sample was peripheral blood mononuclear cells (PBMCs), taken at new diagnosis, from a patient treated with antithyroid drugs. The DNA sequence reads TGTGCCAGCAGGGAAGACTCGTCGGGGTCCGGGGAGCTGTTTTTT. This encodes CASREDSSGSGELFF.